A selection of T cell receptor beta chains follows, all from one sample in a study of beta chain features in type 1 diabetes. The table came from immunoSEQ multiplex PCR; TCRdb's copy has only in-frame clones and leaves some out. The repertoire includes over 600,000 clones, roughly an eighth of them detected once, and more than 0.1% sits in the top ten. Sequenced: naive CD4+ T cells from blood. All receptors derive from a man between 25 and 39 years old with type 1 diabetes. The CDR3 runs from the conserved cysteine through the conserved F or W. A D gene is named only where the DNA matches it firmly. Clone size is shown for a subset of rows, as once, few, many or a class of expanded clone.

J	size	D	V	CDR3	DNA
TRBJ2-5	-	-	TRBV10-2	CASNRTTGRETQYF	TGCGCCAGCAACAGAACGACGGGGAGGGAGACCCAGTACTTC
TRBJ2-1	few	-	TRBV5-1	CASSLAGSRAVNEQFF	TGCGCCAGCAGCCTCGCCGGCAGTCGGGCTGTCAATGAGCAGTTCTTC
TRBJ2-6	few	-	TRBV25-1	CASSDDSGANVLTF	TGTGCCAGCAGTGACGACTCTGGGGCCAACGTCCTGACTTTC
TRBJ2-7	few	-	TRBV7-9	CASSREGGEQYF	TGTGCCAGCAGCCGAGAGGGAGGCGAGCAGTACTTC
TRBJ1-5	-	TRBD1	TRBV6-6	CASSRQGYQPQHF	TGTGCCAGCAGTCGACAGGGGTATCAGCCCCAGCATTTT
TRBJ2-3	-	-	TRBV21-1	CASSKEVSGTDTQYF	TGTGCCAGCAGCAAAGAGGTCTCAGGCACAGATACGCAGTATTTT
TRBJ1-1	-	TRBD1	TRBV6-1	CASSAGQGTTEAFF	TGTGCCAGCAGTGCCGGACAGGGTACCACTGAAGCTTTCTTT
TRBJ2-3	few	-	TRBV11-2	CASSAWRGSFLGTDTQYF	TGTGCCAGCAGCGCTTGGCGGGGTAGTTTTTTGGGCACAGATACGCAGTATTTT
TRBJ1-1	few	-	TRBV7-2	CASSAGARGTEAFF	TGTGCCAGCAGCGCGGGGGCCCGGGGCACTGAAGCTTTCTTT
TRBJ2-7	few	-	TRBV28	CASSLSNLPRTYEQYF	TGTGCCAGCAGTTTATCGAACCTACCCCGTACCTACGAGCAGTACTTC
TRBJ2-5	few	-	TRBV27	CASSWGDVGLETQYF	TGTGCCAGCAGTTGGGGGGACGTGGGTCTGGAGACCCAGTACTTC
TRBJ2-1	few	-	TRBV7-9	CASSLPPNNEQFF	TGTGCCAGCAGCTTGCCCCCGAACAATGAGCAGTTCTTC
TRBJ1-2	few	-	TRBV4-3	CASSQDTNRPSYGYTF	TGCGCCAGCAGCCAAGATACGAACAGGCCCTCTTATGGCTACACCTTC
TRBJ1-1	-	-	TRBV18	CASSPRRVIVEAFF	TGTGCCAGCTCACCGAGGAGAGTCATAGTCGAAGCTTTCTTT
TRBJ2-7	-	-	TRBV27	CASSFSAATYEQYF	TGTGCCAGCAGTTTCTCGGCAGCCACCTACGAGCAGTACTTC
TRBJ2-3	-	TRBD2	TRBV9	CASSVGPGTRGRGSTDTQYF	TGTGCCAGCAGCGTGGGCCCCGGGACTAGAGGCCGGGGTAGCACAGATACGCAGTATTTT
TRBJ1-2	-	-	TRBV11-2	CASSLEGVDGYTF	TGTGCCAGCAGCTTAGAGGGGGTGGATGGCTACACCTTC
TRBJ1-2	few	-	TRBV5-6	CASSRRGHYGYTF	TGTGCCAGCAGCCGAAGAGGGCACTATGGCTACACCTTC
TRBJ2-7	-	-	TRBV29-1	CSARVDTVPVYEQYF	TGCAGCGCCCGCGTAGATACCGTACCCGTCTACGAGCAGTACTTC
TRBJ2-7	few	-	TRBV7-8	CASSRPPYEQYF	TGTGCCAGCAGCCGTCCCCCCTACGAGCAGTACTTC
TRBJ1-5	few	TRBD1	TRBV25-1	CASMGQANQPQHF	TGTGCCAGCATGGGACAGGCCAATCAGCCCCAGCATTTT
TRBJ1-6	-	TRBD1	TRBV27	CASSLSDRAYNSPLHF	TGTGCCAGCAGTTTATCTGACAGGGCCTATAATTCACCCCTCCACTTT
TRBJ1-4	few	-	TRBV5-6	CASSTLVPNEKLFF	TGTGCCAGCAGCACCCTCGTGCCTAATGAAAAACTGTTTTTT
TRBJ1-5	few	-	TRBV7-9	CASSLAGASNQPQHF	TGTGCCAGCAGCTTAGCGGGGGCTAGCAATCAGCCCCAGCATTTT
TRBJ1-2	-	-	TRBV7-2	CASSLASGPEYGYTF	TGTGCCAGCAGCTTAGCATCTGGCCCAGAGTATGGCTACACCTTC
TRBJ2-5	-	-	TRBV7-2	CASSTRTQETQYF	TGTGCCAGCAGCACCCGGACGCAGGAGACCCAGTACTTC
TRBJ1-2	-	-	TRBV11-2	CASSLARGSYGYTF	TGTGCCAGCAGCTTAGCGCGGGGATCCTATGGCTACACCTTC
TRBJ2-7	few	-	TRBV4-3	CASSQESPGVQYF	TGCGCCAGCAGCCAAGAATCGCCAGGCGTTCAGTACTTC
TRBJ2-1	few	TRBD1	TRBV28	CASSYPGQGRNEQFF	TGTGCCAGCAGCTACCCCGGACAGGGTAGGAATGAGCAGTTCTTC
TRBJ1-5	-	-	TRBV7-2	CASSLQGSISPQHF	TGTGCCAGCAGCTTACAGGGTTCAATCAGCCCCCAGCATTTT
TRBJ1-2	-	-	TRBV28	CASSGNYGYTF	TGTGCCAGCAGTGGCAACTATGGCTACACCTTC
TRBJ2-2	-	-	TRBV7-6	CASSLQGGQVSGELFF	TGTGCCAGCAGCTTACAGGGCGGGCAAGTAAGCGGGGAGCTGTTTTTT
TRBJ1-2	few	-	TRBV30	CAWQGPSGYTF	TGTGCCTGGCAGGGTCCGTCGGGCTACACCTTC
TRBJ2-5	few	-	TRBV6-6	CASGETQYF	TGTGCCTCCGGGGAGACCCAGTACTTC
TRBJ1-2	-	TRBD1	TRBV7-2	CASSPKGAEYGYTF	TGTGCCAGCAGCCCGAAGGGGGCGGAGTATGGCTACACCTTC
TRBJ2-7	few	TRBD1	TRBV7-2	CASSLALGTGAYEQYF	TGTGCCAGCAGCTTAGCCCTGGGGACAGGGGCCTACGAGCAGTACTTC
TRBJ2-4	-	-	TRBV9	CASSVGDIQYF	TGTGCCAGCAGCGTAGGCGACATTCAGTACTTC
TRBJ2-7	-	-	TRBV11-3	CASSPGPGEQYF	TGTGCCAGCAGCCCTGGACCCGGCGAGCAGTACTTC
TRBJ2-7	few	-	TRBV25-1	CASSGQETYEQYF	TGTGCCAGCAGTGGGCAGGAGACCTACGAGCAGTACTTC
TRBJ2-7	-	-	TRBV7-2	CASSRQAFYEQYF	TGTGCCAGCAGCCGACAGGCCTTCTACGAGCAGTACTTC
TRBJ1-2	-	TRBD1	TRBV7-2	CASSSPRGQGPSRYGYTF	TGTGCCAGCAGCTCACCAAGGGGACAGGGGCCATCCCGCTATGGCTACACCTTC
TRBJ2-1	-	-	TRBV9	CASSLNQNRPSGNEQFF	TGTGCCAGCAGCTTAAACCAGAATCGACCCTCTGGCAATGAGCAGTTCTTC
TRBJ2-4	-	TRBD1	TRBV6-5	CASSLSGQGGNIQYF	TGTGCCAGCAGTTTGTCGGGACAGGGTGGAAACATTCAGTACTTC
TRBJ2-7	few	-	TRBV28	CASSSQRGQLGEQYF	TGTGCCAGCAGTTCCCAACGCGGGCAACTGGGCGAGCAGTACTTC
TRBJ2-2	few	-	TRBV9	CASSVRGTTGELFF	TGTGCCAGCAGCGTAAGGGGAACCACCGGGGAGCTGTTTTTT
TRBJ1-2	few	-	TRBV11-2	CASSSRGVRRDNGYTF	TGTGCCAGCAGCTCCCGAGGGGTCAGGAGAGATAACGGCTACACCTTC